This T cell receptor beta chain emerged from a study of beta chain features in type 1 diabetes. Study results and caveats: For type 1 diabetes patients, VDJ junctions showed fewer insertions and more deletions. Researchers report that Type 1 diabetes patients had moderately but significantly shorter TCRB CDR3s across all four CD4+ subsets.

This clone turned up a few times. The antigen is unknown. CD4+ naive, central memory, regulatory and stem cell-like memory subsets were isolated by sorting on CD45RO/CCR7/CD25/CD127/CD95/CD27. Each population that was sorted was more than 98% pure. The ends were cut back, 4 bases at V and 7 bases at J, with 15 bases in the middle. Germline V gene sequence: CDR1 SGHRS, CDR2 YFSETQ. CDR3 length: 14 residues. cDNA synthesis used the whole RNA isolate, giving expressed TCRB sequences. Profiling relied on immunoSEQ multiplex PCR, and the TCRdb table lists in-frame clones only, not all of them. The table shows around 600,000 clones, with around 12% occurring only once.

The clonotype originates from a man aged 25-45 years with type 1 diabetes. The sample comprised naive CD4+ T cells from blood. The chain uses TRBV5-1 and TRBJ2-1; weak D call: TRBD2 (6 bases). In nucleotides, the CDR3 is TGCGCCAGCAGCCTTTCCCTGGGGGGAAATGAGCAGTTCTTC. Translation: CASSLSLGGNEQFF.